Following are 21 T cell receptor beta chains from one sample sequenced in a study of cytomegalovirus exposure and HLA in healthy donors (dated by TCRdb to about 2017). The method behind the library was the immunoSEQ multiplex PCR assay. For the multiplex PCR, a mixture combining 60 forward primers for TCR Vbeta segments and 13 reverse primers for TCR Jbeta segments was used. TCRdb obtained this table from immuneACCESS and retained in-frame rearrangements with V and J assigned. These tables miss some clones; where compared with another copy, unresolved V genes account for less than half of the shortfall, and the remainder is unexplained. Present in this sample are 150,000 to 200,000 clones, 84% of which were seen just once. The ten largest clones add up to 0.2% to 0.3% of the sample. The sample was PBMCs. These receptors came from a boy younger than 18 in good health and CMV-seronegative.

V is TRBV5-6 and J is TRBJ1-5, with 8 nucleotides matching TRBD1. The junction had 6 bases not matched to a gene; V was cut back by 1 base and J by 0 bases. Germline lookup yields CDR1 SGHDT and CDR2 YYEEEE. The CDR3 runs to 17 residues. The CDR3 loop is CASSLSRQGYSNQPQHF. The DNA of the CDR3 is TGTGCCAGCAGCTTGTCAAGACAGGGGTATAGCAATCAGCCCCAGCATTTT.

The chain employs TRBV6-1 and TRBJ1-5; no clear D. CDR1 MNHNS and CDR2 SASEGT come from the germline V gene. CDR3 size: 11 residues. V was shortened by 4 bases and J by 8 bases, with 6 bases between the two germline ends. The CDR3 DNA reads TGTGCCAGCAGTGTTTCGGAGCCCCAGCATTTT. Protein product: CASSVSEPQHF.

Remarks on this clone: The same CDR3 can be traced to other DNA sequences in this sample. This chain joins TRBV6-5 and TRBJ1-2; D might be TRBD1 (5 bases). Trimming removed 3 bases at V and 4 bases at J, with 9 bases between. Germline V gene data show CDR1 as MNHEY and CDR2 as SVGAGI. The CDR3 runs 13 residues. CDR3 loop: CASSYSGGYGYTF. The CDR3 region has the DNA TGTGCCAGCAGTTATAGCGGGGGCTATGGCTACACCTTC.

The rearrangement uses TRBV7-9 and TRBJ2-7, with TRBD2 matching over 7 bases. J gave up 5 bases and V 3 bases, and 13 bases lay outside the gene matches. This CDR3 has 16 residues. Germline values: CDR1 SEHNR, CDR2 FQNEAQ (reference sequence). CDR3 region: CASSFEGDGGGNEQYF. The CDR3 bases are TGTGCCAGCAGCTTTGAAGGGGACGGCGGGGGAAACGAGCAGTACTTC.

The chain recombines TRBV9 with TRBJ2-3, with D possibly matching TRBD1 (7 bases). Deletions cut 4 bases from V and 3 bases from J, with 21 bases between. The CDR3 has 17 amino acids. Germline V lookup: CDR1 SGDLS, CDR2 YYNGEE. The CDR3 DNA reads TGTGCCAGCAGCCGGTCCGGCGGGACAGAAGTAACAGATACGCAGTATTTT. Its translation is CASSRSGGTEVTDTQYF.

A note on this clone: This is likely a read error, given that the CDR3 carries no conserved phenylalanine or tryptophan at its end. This chain connects TRBV6-1 to TRBJ1-1; TRBD1 matches 8 bases. Germline CDR1 reads MNHNS; CDR2 reads SASEGT. This CDR3 has 15 residues. V was pared by 6 bases and J by 5 bases, with 11 bases of the junction left unmatched. CDR3 nucleotide sequence: TGTGCCAGCAGCCTCGAACAGGGGGTAGGGACTGAAGCTTTCCTT. This gives the protein CASSLEQGVGTEAFL.

The chain couples TRBV7-9 to TRBJ2-7, with 9 bases fitting TRBD1. The V gene's germline CDR1 is SEHNR and CDR2 FQNEAQ (reference sequence). J lost 4 bases, V lost 5 bases, and 6 bases had no gene match. This CDR3 spans 14 amino acids. The CDR3 sequence is CASSLTGGQYEQYF. The DNA of the CDR3 is TGTGCCAGCAGCCTCACAGGGGGCCAATACGAGCAGTACTTC.

The chain uses TRBV4-3 and TRBJ2-5; weak D call: TRBD1 (6 bases). The tail of the sequence fits TRBJ2-7 better, so the J call may be wrong. CDR3 length: 15 residues. CDR1 LGHNA and CDR2 YSLEER come from the germline V gene. The CDR3 protein is CASSQHRDTLYEQYF. In nucleotides, the CDR3 is TGCGCCAGCAGCCAGCACCGGGACACGCTCTACGAGCAGTACTTC.

The gene calls are TRBV7-2 and TRBJ2-7, with TRBD1 matching over 12 bases. V dropped 4 bases and J dropped 4; count of bases not matched to a gene: 2. Germline assignment: CDR1 SGHTA and CDR2 FQGNSA. This CDR3 has 14 residues. CDR3 residues: CASSWGQGAYEQYF. The CDR3 DNA reads TGTGCCAGCAGCTGGGGACAGGGGGCGTACGAGCAGTACTTC.

This clone occurred a few times. The chain combines TRBV6-5 with TRBJ2-3, with TRBD1 identical over 12 bases. In germline, CDR1 is MNHEY, CDR2 SVGAGI. V lost 3 bases and J lost 4; bases outside the gene matches: 2. The CDR3 extends over 15 amino acids. The CDR3 coding sequence is TGTGCCAGCAGTTATGGGACAGGGGGCGCAGATACGCAGTATTTT. Protein sequence: CASSYGTGGADTQYF.

The chain combines TRBV6-5 with TRBJ2-1; the D gene is possibly TRBD1 (5 bases). The CDR3 loop spans 14 amino acids. Trimming took 4 bases from V and 8 from J, leaving 15 bases between them. Germline loops: CDR1 MNHEY, CDR2 SVGAGI. CDR3 DNA: TGTGCCAGCAGTTCCCTCGGACACTTCTATGAGCAGTTCTTC. Encoded protein: CASSSLGHFYEQFF.

The J gene is TRBJ2-5, the V gene TRBV20-1; D is perhaps TRBD2 (5 bases). CDR3 length: 11 residues. The germline V gene has CDR1 DFQATT and CDR2 SNEGSKA (reference sequence). V was trimmed by 6 bases and J by 3 bases, leaving 8 bases between them. Written as DNA, the CDR3 is TGCAGTGCCTGGACTGAAGAGACCCAGTACTTC. Translated: CSAWTEETQYF.

The chain is built from TRBV29-1 and TRBJ2-7; 7 positions match TRBD1. In germline, CDR1 is SQVTM, CDR2 ANQGSEA. CDR3 length equals 11 residues. V lost 7 bases to trimming and J lost 5 bases; unmatched junction nucleotides: 5. CDR3: CSGGQPDEQYF. The CDR3 DNA reads TGCAGCGGGGGACAGCCGGACGAGCAGTACTTC.

The chain joins TRBV7-3 to TRBJ2-1; D might be TRBD2 (6 bases). V shed 0 bases and J shed 4 bases, with 13 bases lying between them. The CDR3 runs to 16 residues. CDR1 is SGHTA and CDR2 is FQGTGA in the germline V gene. CDR3 loop: CASSLTTGERYNEQFF. In DNA, the CDR3 is TGTGCCAGCAGCTTAACAACGGGGGAACGATACAATGAGCAGTTCTTC. Based on the CDR3 plus reference TRBV7-3 and TRBJ2-1, the full variable domain is GAGVSQTPSNKVTEKGKYVELRCDPISGHTALYWYRQSLGQGPEFLIYFQGTGAADDSGLPNDRFFAVRPEGSVSTLKIQRTERGDSAVYLCASSLTTGERYNEQFFGPGTRLTVL.

This chain joins TRBV5-1 and TRBJ2-2; 9 bases are a match to TRBD2. The CDR3 has 16 amino acids. J lost 4 bases, V lost 0 bases, and 4 bases had no gene match. CDR1 and CDR2 from the germline V gene are SGHRS and YFSETQ. In nucleotides, the CDR3 is TGCGCCAGCAGCTTGGGACTAGCGGACCTCACCGGGGAGCTGTTTTTT. Its protein product is CASSLGLADLTGELFF.

The chain couples TRBV5-1 to TRBJ2-3; D ambiguous. Deletions cut 4 bases from V and 0 bases from J, with 12 bases between. The germline gives CDR1 SGHRS, CDR2 YFSETQ. The CDR3 is 15 residues long. Here the CDR3 reads CASSPLGDSTDTQYF. DNA of the CDR3: TGCGCCAGCAGCCCCCTGGGCGACAGCACAGATACGCAGTATTTT. Looking up the rest from reference TRBV5-1 and TRBJ2-3 gives the full variable domain: KAGVTQTPRYLIKTRGQQVTLSCSPISGHRSVSWYQQTPGQGLQFLFEYFSETQRNKGNFPGRFSGRQFSNSRSEMNVSTLELGDSALYLCASSPLGDSTDTQYFGPGTRLTVL.

This rearrangement joins TRBV7-6 to TRBJ2-4, with 9 bases identical to TRBD1. The V gene's germline CDR1 is SGHVS and CDR2 FNYEAQ. CDR3 length: 17 amino acids. Trimming removed 5 bases from V and 0 bases from J; junction bases left unmatched: 8. The CDR3 loop reads CASSQGDRALAKNIQYF. Here the CDR3 DNA reads TGTGCCAGCAGCCAGGGGGACAGGGCCCTAGCCAAAAACATTCAGTACTTC.

The genes are TRBV5-4 and TRBJ2-1, with a tentative D call TRBD2 (5 bases). Germline V lookup: CDR1 SGHNT, CDR2 YYREEE (reference sequence). The CDR3 sequence is 16 residues long. Trimming stripped 0 bases from V and 6 bases from J, with 16 bases between. CDR3 residues: CASSLVGFEGGNEQFF. DNA for the CDR3: TGTGCCAGCAGCTTGGTAGGGTTTGAGGGTGGCAATGAGCAGTTCTTC. The variable domain in full, completed from reference TRBV5-4 and TRBJ2-1, reads ETGVTQSPTHLIKTRGQQVTLRCSSQSGHNTVSWYQQALGQGPQFIFQYYREEENGRGNFPPRFSGLQFPNYSSELNVNALELDDSALYLCASSLVGFEGGNEQFFGPGTRLTVL.

This chain links TRBV5-1 with TRBJ1-2; TRBD1 aligns across 8 bases. The germline V gene encodes CDR1 SGHRS and CDR2 YFSETQ. The CDR3 loop spans 16 amino acids. The V segment lost 4 bases and the J segment 2 bases; nucleotides outside the gene matches: 10. The CDR3 region is CASSATGVIPNYGYTF. In nucleotides, the CDR3 is TGCGCCAGCAGCGCGACAGGGGTGATCCCGAACTATGGCTACACCTTC. Full variable domain (rest looked up from reference TRBV5-1 and TRBJ1-2): KAGVTQTPRYLIKTRGQQVTLSCSPISGHRSVSWYQQTPGQGLQFLFEYFSETQRNKGNFPGRFSGRQFSNSRSEMNVSTLELGDSALYLCASSATGVIPNYGYTFGSGTRLTVV.

This clone came up once. The rearrangement links TRBV7-8 to TRBJ2-7; possibly TRBD2 for D (5 bases). Trimming stripped 3 bases from V and 2 bases from J, with 8 bases between. This CDR3 spans 13 amino acids. Germline CDR1 reads SGHVS; CDR2 reads FQNEAQ. The CDR3 spells CASSLERTYEQYF. The DNA of the CDR3 is TGTGCCAGCAGCTTGGAGCGGACCTACGAGCAGTACTTC.

The CDR3 DNA follows: TGTGCCAGCAGGAAGGGAGGAGACGGCACCCTACGCTATAATTCACCCCTCCACTTT. This encodes CASRKGGDGTLRYNSPLHF. The V call is TRBV2, the J call TRBJ1-6; D is undetermined. The CDR3 consists of 19 residues. Germline V lookup: CDR1 SNHLY, CDR2 FYNNEI. Trimming cost V 6 bases and J 3 bases, with 24 bases left between them.